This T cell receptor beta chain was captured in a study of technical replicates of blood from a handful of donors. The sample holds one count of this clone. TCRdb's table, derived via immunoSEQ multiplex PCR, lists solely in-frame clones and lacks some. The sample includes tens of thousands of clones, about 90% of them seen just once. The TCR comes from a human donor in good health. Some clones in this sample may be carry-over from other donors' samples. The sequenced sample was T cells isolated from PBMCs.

The CDR3 protein is CASSMPANYGYTF. In DNA, the CDR3 is TGTGCCAGTAGTATGCCAGCTAACTATGGCTACACCTTC. This rearrangement joins TRBV19 to TRBJ1-2; D remains unclear. Deletions cut 3 bases from V and 0 bases from J, with 5 bases between. This CDR3 is built from 13 residues. Germline V lookup: CDR1 LNHDA, CDR2 SQIVND (reference sequence).